The clone carrying this T cell receptor (beta chain) has ten or more counts. Antigen specificity is unknown. This record comes from a study of regulatory T cells in long-lasting Graves disease. Study summary: Patients with persistent Graves' disease had over 5 years of antithyroid drugs and persistent TSH receptor antibodies.

General study findings and limits: TRBV28, TRBJ1-2 and TRBJ2-5 were segments that persistent disease favored. Newly diagnosed patients had higher TCR diversity than persistent Graves' patients did.

Time point in this sample: persistent/refractory GD, antithyroid drugs over 5 years with positive TRAb. PBMC RNA served as the TCR library source. American Thyroid Association guidelines defined Graves' disease diagnosis. The CDR3 has 13 residues. Looked up from germline, CDR1 is MDHEN and CDR2 is SYDVKM. V lost 6 bases and J lost 6, with 12 bases in between. Researchers made TCR beta libraries by using iRepertoire HTBI primers and running Arm-PCR on CDR3 regions. TCRdb passed the multiplex PCR reads through MiXCR, listing each CDR3 protein once. The data contain roughly 430,000 distinct CDR3 sequences, under 25% of them seen just once; the ten biggest clones take up more than 13%.

The material sequenced was peripheral blood mononuclear cells (PBMCs), taken when the disease was refractory, from a patient treated with antithyroid drugs. This TCR was sampled from a female donor with Graves disease. J is TRBJ1-5 and V is TRBV28; TRBD1 is a possible D gene (5 bases). Written as DNA, the CDR3 is TGTGCCAGCAGGTGGGCAGGGTTTCAGCCCCAGCATTTT. Translated: CASRWAGFQPQHF.